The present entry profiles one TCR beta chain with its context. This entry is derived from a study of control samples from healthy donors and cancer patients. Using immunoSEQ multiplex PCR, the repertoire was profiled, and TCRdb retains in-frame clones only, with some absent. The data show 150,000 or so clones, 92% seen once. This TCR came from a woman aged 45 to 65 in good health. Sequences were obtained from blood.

CDR3 region: CASGRPFYGYTF. Written as DNA, the CDR3 is TGTGCCAGCGGGCGGCCTTTCTATGGCTACACCTTC. The V gene is TRBV27, the J gene TRBJ1-2, with D uncertain. The CDR3 sequence is 12 residues long. Per the germline V gene, CDR1 is MNHEY and CDR2 is SMNVEV (reference sequence). V was shortened by 8 bases and J by 4 bases, with 11 bases between the two germline ends.